The next 23 T cell receptor beta chains were all read from a single sample in a study of control samples from healthy donors and cancer patients. Method: immunoSEQ multiplex PCR; TCRdb's copy keeps in-frame clones and lacks some. This sample carries 150,000 to 200,000 clones, roughly 89% of them seen once, and the ten largest clones take 1.3% to 1.5%. The sample taken for sequencing was blood. The source is a woman aged 45-60 years in good health.

This clone was seen only a few times. This sequence joins TRBV19 and TRBJ2-1; TRBD2 matches at 7 bases. Germline CDR1 reads LNHDA; CDR2 reads SQIVND (reference sequence). The CDR3 contains 15 residues. With V trimmed by 6 bases and J by 3 bases, 8 bases remained unmatched. Here the CDR3 DNA reads TGTGCCAGTAGCTTCGGGAGGTCTGACTACAATGAGCAGTTCTTC. Its protein is CASSFGRSDYNEQFF.

This chain joins TRBV10-2 and TRBJ1-5, with a weak D call TRBD1 (6 bases). Germline assignment: CDR1 WSHSY and CDR2 SAAADI. This CDR3 is 14 amino acids long. V lost 5 bases and J lost 3, with 11 bases in between. The DNA of the CDR3 is TGCGCCAGCAGTACACAGGGTTACAATCAGCCCCAGCATTTT. Residues: CASSTQGYNQPQHF.

The chain uses TRBV2 and TRBJ2-2; D might be TRBD2 (5 bases). Germline lookup yields CDR1 SNHLY and CDR2 FYNNEI. CDR3 length: 15 amino acids. V was pared by 6 bases and J by 0 bases, with 11 bases between. The CDR3 DNA reads as TGTGCCAGCAGAGGAGGTTTCACGAACACCGGGGAGCTGTTTTTT. Translated: CASRGGFTNTGELFF.

V gene TRBV5-4 combines with J gene TRBJ2-3; D possibly corresponds to TRBD2 (6 bases). Germline V lookup: CDR1 SGHNT, CDR2 YYREEE (reference sequence). The CDR3 covers 17 residues. V was cut by 4 bases and J by 2 bases, with 20 bases left in between. The CDR3, as DNA: TGTGCCAGCAGCGAACCGCTGGGAGCGGGTAACACAGATACGCAGTATTTT. As protein: CASSEPLGAGNTDTQYF.

The gene calls are TRBV19 and TRBJ1-5; tentative D call: TRBD1 (6 bases). CDR1 and CDR2 from the germline V gene are LNHDA and SQIVND (reference sequence). This CDR3 region has 15 residues. Trimming shortened V by 5 bases and J by 4 bases, and 15 bases separated the two germline ends. CDR3 coding DNA: TGTGCCAGTAGTCTGTACAGGGCCCAGAATCAGCCCCAGCATTTT. It codes for CASSLYRAQNQPQHF.

V usage is TRBV30 and J usage is TRBJ1-1; the D is unclear. Trimming cost V 0 bases and J 6 bases, with 11 bases left between them. Germline V gene data show CDR1 as GTSNPN and CDR2 as SVGIG (reference sequence). The CDR3 runs 13 residues. CDR3 nucleotides: TGTGCCTGGAGTGTTATGGTACTCGCTGAAGCTTTCTTT. As protein: CAWSVMVLAEAFF. The full variable domain, in which reference TRBV30 and TRBJ1-1 provide the parts outside the CDR3, is SQTIHQWPATLVQPVGSPLSLECTVEGTSNPNLYWYRQAAGRGLQLLFYSVGIGQISSEVPQNLSASRPQDRQFILSSKKLLLSDSGFYLCAWSVMVLAEAFFGQGTRLTVV.

The chain couples TRBV19 to TRBJ1-6, with D perhaps matching TRBD1 (5 bases). The germline V gene has CDR1 LNHDA and CDR2 SQIVND (reference sequence). The length of the CDR3 is 15 residues. The ends were cut back, 3 bases at V and 5 bases at J, with 11 bases in the middle. CDR3 residues: CASSILGTDNSPLHF. The CDR3 DNA reads as TGTGCCAGTAGTATCCTAGGGACGGATAATTCACCCCTCCACTTT.

This chain uses TRBV19 with TRBJ1-4; D perhaps matches TRBD1 (5 bases). The CDR3 has 15 amino acids. V was cut by 8 bases and J by 7 bases, with 20 bases left in between. Germline assignment: CDR1 LNHDA and CDR2 SQIVND (reference sequence). The chain's CDR3 is CASHSRGLSREKLFF. The CDR3 DNA sequence: TGTGCCAGTCATTCCCGGGGACTGAGCCGTGAAAAACTGTTTTTT. Full variable domain (missing parts from reference TRBV19 and TRBJ1-4): DGGITQSPKYLFRKEGQNVTLSCEQNLNHDAMYWYRQDPGQGLRLIYYSQIVNDFQKGDIAEGYSVSREKKESFPLTVTSAQKNPTAFYLCASHSRGLSREKLFFGSGTQLSVL.

The V and J genes are TRBV6-6 and TRBJ1-3; D uncertain. Between the trimmed V and J ends, which lost 9 bases and 0 bases, there was a span of 18 bases. This CDR3 comprises 16 residues. Germline-derived CDR1 and CDR2 are MNHNY and SVGAGI (reference sequence). As DNA, the CDR3 is TGTGCCAGTACGCCCGGGCGGGTAACCTCTGGAAACACCATATATTTT. Its translation: CASTPGRVTSGNTIYF.

The rearrangement links TRBV19 to TRBJ2-7; D possibly uses TRBD1 or TRBD2 (6 bases each). The germline V gene has CDR1 LNHDA and CDR2 SQIVND (reference sequence). This CDR3 has 13 residues. V was cut by 4 bases and J by 7 bases, with 14 bases left in between. The CDR3 is CASSTEGGEEQYF. As DNA, the CDR3 is TGTGCCAGTAGTACCGAGGGGGGCGAGGAGCAGTACTTC.

This chain joins TRBV7-9 and TRBJ2-7; 11 nucleotides match TRBD2. The CDR3 is 16 residues long. With V trimmed by 5 bases and J by 3 bases, 9 bases remained unmatched. CDR1 is SEHNR, CDR2 FQNEAQ, per germline (reference sequence). DNA for the CDR3: TGTGCCAGCAGCGGGAGGACTAGCGGGTCAGGCTACGAGCAGTACTTC. Encoded protein: CASSGRTSGSGYEQYF.

The chain employs TRBV11-2 and TRBJ2-7; TRBD1 aligns across 9 bases. The ends lost 5 bases at V and 4 bases at J; junction bases unmatched: 9. CDR3 size: 15 residues. Per germline, CDR1 SGHAT and CDR2 FQNNGV. The CDR3 DNA is TGTGCCAGCAGCCCAACAGGGGGCGTGTTATACGAGCAGTACTTC. Its translation is CASSPTGGVLYEQYF.

The rearrangement joins TRBV3-1 (or the pseudogene TRBV3-2) to TRBJ1-2, with D possibly TRBD1 on 5 matching bases. The CDR3 length is 14 residues. Germline V lookup: CDR1 LGHDT, CDR2 YNNKEL (reference sequence). Trimming shortened V by 4 bases and J by 4 bases, and 13 bases separated the two germline ends. The CDR3 sequence is CASSLRAQGYGYTF. In DNA form, the CDR3 reads TGTGCCAGCAGCCTCAGAGCTCAGGGCTATGGCTACACCTTC.

This rearrangement joins TRBV20-1 to TRBJ2-7; no definite D call. V was cut by 4 bases and J by 4 bases, with 8 bases left in between. The CDR3 sequence is 11 residues long. Germline CDR1 reads DFQATT; CDR2 reads SNEGSKA (reference sequence). CDR3 nucleotides: TGCAGTGCTACGTCCCGTTACGAGCAGTACTTC. Translation: CSATSRYEQYF.

The CDR3 DNA reads as TGTGCCAGCAGCCTCGGACAGGGCCCCGGGAACACCATATATTTT. Protein: CASSLGQGPGNTIYF. This chain connects TRBV3-1 (or the pseudogene TRBV3-2) to TRBJ1-3; TRBD1 agrees at 8 bases. Germline assignment: CDR1 LGHDT and CDR2 YNNKEL (reference sequence). V trimming: 4 bases; J trimming: 7 bases; junction bases outside the gene matches: 9. The CDR3 has 15 residues.

The sample holds one count of this clone. This chain joins TRBV6-2 or TRBV6-3 and TRBJ2-5, with 9 bases lining up with TRBD1. Germline lookup yields CDR1 MNHEY and CDR2 SVGEGT. CDR3 length equals 15 residues. V dropped 2 bases and J dropped 5; count of bases not matched to a gene: 6. In nucleotides, the CDR3 is TGTGCCAGCAGTTACGACACAGGGGGCGCGGAGACCCAGTACTTC. It codes for CASSYDTGGAETQYF.

This rearrangement joins TRBV14 to TRBJ1-2; 7 bases align to TRBD1. Trimming cost V 3 bases and J 8 bases; bases outside gene matches: 6. The CDR3 has 13 residues. The germline V gene has CDR1 SGHDN and CDR2 FVKESK. The CDR3 protein is CASSQNRGLGYTF. The CDR3 DNA reads TGTGCCAGCAGCCAGAACAGGGGATTAGGCTACACCTTC.

The chain joins TRBV9 to TRBJ2-2; TRBD2 is a possible D gene (6 bases). The CDR3 has 17 amino acids. The germline V gene has CDR1 SGDLS and CDR2 YYNGEE. V was pared by 0 bases and J by 0 bases, with 12 bases between. CDR3 sequence: CASSVAPAGSNTGELFF. In nucleotides, the CDR3 is TGTGCCAGCAGCGTAGCACCCGCGGGGTCGAACACCGGGGAGCTGTTTTTT.

The rearrangement links TRBV6-5 to TRBJ1-4; 11 bases are shared with TRBD1. This CDR3 is 15 amino acids long. Germline CDR1 MNHEY, CDR2 SVGAGI. Trimming cost V 5 bases and J 6 bases; bases outside gene matches: 5. CDR3 protein: CASSPRTGGHEKLFF. CDR3 in DNA: TGTGCCAGCAGTCCTCGGACAGGGGGCCATGAAAAACTGTTTTTT.

The rearrangement uses TRBV5-6 and TRBJ2-1; D is uncertain. The ends were cut back, 4 bases at V and 3 bases at J, with 11 bases in the middle. This CDR3 has 14 residues. Germline values: CDR1 SGHDT, CDR2 YYEEEE. CDR3: CASSGVGYYNEQFF. The CDR3 DNA reads as TGTGCCAGCAGCGGAGTCGGTTACTACAATGAGCAGTTCTTC.

The V call is TRBV6-2 or TRBV6-3, the J call TRBJ1-5, with D hard to call. Trimming cost V 2 bases and J 0 bases, with 11 bases left between them. Germline V lookup: CDR1 MNHEY, CDR2 SVGEGT. The CDR3 loop spans 16 amino acids. CDR3 sequence: CASSYLAVPSNQPQHF. The CDR3 nucleotides are TGTGCCAGCAGTTACCTGGCAGTTCCTAGCAATCAGCCCCAGCATTTT.

The chain joins TRBV6-5 to TRBJ1-6; no clear D. The CDR3 contains 12 residues. V was shortened by 8 bases and J by 3 bases, with 5 bases between the two germline ends. Germline V gene lookup returns CDR1 MNHEY and CDR2 SVGAGI. The CDR3 region has the DNA TGTGCCAGCTCTAACTATAATTCACCCCTCCACTTT. It specifies CASSNYNSPLHF.

Remarks on this clone: The junction and the germline gene differ at one end; a read error may be behind it. The rearrangement links TRBV5-4 to TRBJ1-2; 11 nucleotides match TRBD1. CDR1 SGHNT and CDR2 YYREEE come from the germline V gene (reference sequence). The length of the CDR3 is 14 residues. The CDR3 here is CASSAGTGGDGYTF. The CDR3 DNA sequence: TGTGCCAGCAGCGCCGGGACAGGGGGGGATGGGTACACCTTC.